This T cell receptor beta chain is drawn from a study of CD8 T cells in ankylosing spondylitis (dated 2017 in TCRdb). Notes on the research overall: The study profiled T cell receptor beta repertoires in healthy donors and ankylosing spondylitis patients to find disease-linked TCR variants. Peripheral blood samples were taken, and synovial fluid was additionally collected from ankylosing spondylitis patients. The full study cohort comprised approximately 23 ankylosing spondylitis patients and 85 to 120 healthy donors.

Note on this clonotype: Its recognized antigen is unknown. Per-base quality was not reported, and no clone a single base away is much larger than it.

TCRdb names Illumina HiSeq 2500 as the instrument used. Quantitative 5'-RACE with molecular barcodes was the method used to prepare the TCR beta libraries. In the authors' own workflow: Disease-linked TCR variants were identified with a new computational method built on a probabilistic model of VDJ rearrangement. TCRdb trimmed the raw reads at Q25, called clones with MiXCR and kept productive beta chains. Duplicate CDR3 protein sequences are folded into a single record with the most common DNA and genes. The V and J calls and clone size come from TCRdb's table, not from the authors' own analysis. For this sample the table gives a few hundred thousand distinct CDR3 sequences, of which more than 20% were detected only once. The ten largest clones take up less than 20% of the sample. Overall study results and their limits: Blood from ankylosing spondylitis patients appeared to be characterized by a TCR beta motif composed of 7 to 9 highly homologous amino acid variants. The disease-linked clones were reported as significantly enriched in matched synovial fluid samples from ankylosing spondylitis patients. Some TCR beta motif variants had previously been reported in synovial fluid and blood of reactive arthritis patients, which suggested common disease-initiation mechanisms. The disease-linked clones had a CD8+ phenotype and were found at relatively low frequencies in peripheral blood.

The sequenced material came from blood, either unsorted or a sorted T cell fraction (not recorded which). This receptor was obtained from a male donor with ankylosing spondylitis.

The DNA is as follows: TGTGCCATCAGTGACCGCGGACAGAGCTACGAGCAGTACTTC. It specifies CAISDRGQSYEQYF. The chain joins TRBV10-3 to TRBJ2-7, and possibly TRBD1, on 6 matching bases. Counted from cysteine to phenylalanine, this CDR3 has 14 amino acids. CDR3 DNA is the only sequence kept; it has 42 bases, read in frame from the first base. The germline V gene specifies ENHRY as CDR1 and SYGVKD as CDR2. V sheds 3 bases and J sheds 3 bases, leaving 12 bases between their ends.